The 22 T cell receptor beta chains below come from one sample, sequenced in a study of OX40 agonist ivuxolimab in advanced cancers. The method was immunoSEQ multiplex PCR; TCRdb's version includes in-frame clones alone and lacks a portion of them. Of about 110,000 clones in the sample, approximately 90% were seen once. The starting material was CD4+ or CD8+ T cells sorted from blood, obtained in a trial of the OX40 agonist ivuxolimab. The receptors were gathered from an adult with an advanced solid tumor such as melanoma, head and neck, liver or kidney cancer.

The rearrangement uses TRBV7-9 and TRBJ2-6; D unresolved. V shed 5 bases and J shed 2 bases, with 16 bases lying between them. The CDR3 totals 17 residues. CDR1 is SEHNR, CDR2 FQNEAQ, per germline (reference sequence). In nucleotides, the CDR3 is TGTGCCAGCAGCCCCATCGTCGGCGGAGCTGGGGCCAACGTCCTGACTTTC. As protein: CASSPIVGGAGANVLTF.

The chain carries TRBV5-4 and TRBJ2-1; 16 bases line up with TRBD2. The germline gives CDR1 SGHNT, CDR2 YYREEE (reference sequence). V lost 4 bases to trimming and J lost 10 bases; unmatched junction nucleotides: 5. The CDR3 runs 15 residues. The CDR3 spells CASSRGLAGGQEQFF. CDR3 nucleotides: TGTGCCAGCAGCAGGGGACTAGCGGGGGGGCAAGAGCAGTTCTTC.

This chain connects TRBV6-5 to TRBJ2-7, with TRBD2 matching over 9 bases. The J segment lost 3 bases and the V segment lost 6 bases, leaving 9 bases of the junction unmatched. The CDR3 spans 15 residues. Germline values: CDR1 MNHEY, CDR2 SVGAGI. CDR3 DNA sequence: TGTGCCAGCAGAACCTCGACTAGCGGCCACTACGAGCAGTACTTC. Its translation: CASRTSTSGHYEQYF.

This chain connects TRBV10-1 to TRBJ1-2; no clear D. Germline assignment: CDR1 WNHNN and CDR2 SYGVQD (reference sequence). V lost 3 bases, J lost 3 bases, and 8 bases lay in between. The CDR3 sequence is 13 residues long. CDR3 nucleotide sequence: TGCGCCAGCAGTGAAGGGATCGACTATGGCTACACCTTC. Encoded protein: CASSEGIDYGYTF.

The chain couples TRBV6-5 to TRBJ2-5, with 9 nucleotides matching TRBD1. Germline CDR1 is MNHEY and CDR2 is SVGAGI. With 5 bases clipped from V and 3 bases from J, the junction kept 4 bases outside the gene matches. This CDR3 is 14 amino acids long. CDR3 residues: CASSTGTGKETQYF. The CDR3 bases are TGTGCCAGCAGTACCGGGACAGGGAAAGAGACCCAGTACTTC.

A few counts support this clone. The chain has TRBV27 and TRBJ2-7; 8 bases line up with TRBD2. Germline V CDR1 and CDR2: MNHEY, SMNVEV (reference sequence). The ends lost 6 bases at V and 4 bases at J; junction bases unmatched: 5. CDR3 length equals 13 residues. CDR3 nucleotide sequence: TGTGCCAGCAGCGGGGGGGGAGATTACGAGCAGTACTTC. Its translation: CASSGGGDYEQYF.

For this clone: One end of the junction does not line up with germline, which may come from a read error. CDR3: CAIGGGNEQLF. The CDR3 coding sequence is TGTGCTATCGGAGGGGGCAATGAGCAGCTCTTC. This chain connects TRBV7-7 to TRBJ2-1; D is perhaps TRBD1 (7 bases). The CDR3 consists of 11 residues. CDR1 and CDR2 (germline): SSHAT, FNYEAQ (reference sequence).

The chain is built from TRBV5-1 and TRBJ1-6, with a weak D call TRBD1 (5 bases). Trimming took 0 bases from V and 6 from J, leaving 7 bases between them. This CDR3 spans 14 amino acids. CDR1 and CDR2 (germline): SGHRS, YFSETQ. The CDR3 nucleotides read TGCGCCAGCAGCTTGGGACAGACTAATTCACCCCTCCACTTT. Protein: CASSLGQTNSPLHF.

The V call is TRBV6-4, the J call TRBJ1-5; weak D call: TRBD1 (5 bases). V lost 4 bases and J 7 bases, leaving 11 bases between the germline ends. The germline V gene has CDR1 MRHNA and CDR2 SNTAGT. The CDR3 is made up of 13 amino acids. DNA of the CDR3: TGTGCCAGCAGTGCCCAGCAGGGCCAGCCCCAGCATTTT. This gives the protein CASSAQQGQPQHF.

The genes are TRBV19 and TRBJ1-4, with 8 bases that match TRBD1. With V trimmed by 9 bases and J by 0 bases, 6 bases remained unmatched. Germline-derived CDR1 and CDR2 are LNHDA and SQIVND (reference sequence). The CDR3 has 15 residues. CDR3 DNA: TGTGCCAGCACTACAGGGGGTGCAACTAATGAAAAACTGTTTTTT. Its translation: CASTTGGATNEKLFF.

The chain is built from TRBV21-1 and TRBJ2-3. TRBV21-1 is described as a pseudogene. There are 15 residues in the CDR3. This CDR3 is CASSKVCTSRDTQYF. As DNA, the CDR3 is TGTGCCAGCAGCAAAGTTTGTACCTCTCGAGATACGCAGTATTTT.

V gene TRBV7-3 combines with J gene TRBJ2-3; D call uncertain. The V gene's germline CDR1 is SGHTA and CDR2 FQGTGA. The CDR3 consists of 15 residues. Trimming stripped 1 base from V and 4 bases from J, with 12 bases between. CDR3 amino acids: CASSLSSAGADTQYF. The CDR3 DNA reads TGTGCCAGCAGCTTAAGTTCGGCTGGCGCAGATACGCAGTATTTT. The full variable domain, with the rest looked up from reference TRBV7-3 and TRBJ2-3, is GAGVSQTPSNKVTEKGKYVELRCDPISGHTALYWYRQSLGQGPEFLIYFQGTGAADDSGLPNDRFFAVRPEGSVSTLKIQRTERGDSAVYLCASSLSSAGADTQYFGPGTRLTVL.

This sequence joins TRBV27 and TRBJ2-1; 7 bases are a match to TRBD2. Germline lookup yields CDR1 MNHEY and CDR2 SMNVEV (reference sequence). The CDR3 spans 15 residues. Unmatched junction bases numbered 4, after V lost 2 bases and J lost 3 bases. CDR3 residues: CASSLGGGHYNEQFF. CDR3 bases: TGTGCCAGCAGTTTAGGGGGAGGGCACTACAATGAGCAGTTCTTC.

CDR3 protein: CASSSRTGETYEQYF. The CDR3 coding sequence is TGCGCCAGCAGCTCCCGGACAGGGGAAACCTACGAGCAGTACTTC. The chain joins TRBV10-1 to TRBJ2-7, with TRBD1 matching 9 bases. V lost 6 bases and J lost 2; bases outside the gene matches: 8. The CDR3 loop spans 15 amino acids. Germline assignment: CDR1 WNHNN and CDR2 SYGVQD (reference sequence).

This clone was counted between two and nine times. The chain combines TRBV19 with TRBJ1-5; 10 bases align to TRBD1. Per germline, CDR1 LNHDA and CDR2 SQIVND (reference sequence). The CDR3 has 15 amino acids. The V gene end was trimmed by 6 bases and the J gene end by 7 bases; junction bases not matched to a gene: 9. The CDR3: CASSLTGGYRQPQHF. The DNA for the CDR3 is TGTGCCAGTAGCTTGACAGGGGGCTACAGACAGCCCCAGCATTTT.

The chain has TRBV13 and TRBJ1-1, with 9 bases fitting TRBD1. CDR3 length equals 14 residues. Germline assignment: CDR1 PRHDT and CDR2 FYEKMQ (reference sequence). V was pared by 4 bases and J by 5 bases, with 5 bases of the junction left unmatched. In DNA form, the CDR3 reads TGTGCCAGCAGCTCAACAGGGGGCTTAACTGAAGCTTTCTTT. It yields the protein CASSSTGGLTEAFF.

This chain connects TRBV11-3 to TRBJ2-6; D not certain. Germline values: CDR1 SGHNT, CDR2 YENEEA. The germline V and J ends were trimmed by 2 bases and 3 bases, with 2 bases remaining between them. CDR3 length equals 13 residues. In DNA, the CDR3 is TGTGCCAGCAGCTTATATGGGGCCAACGTCCTGACTTTC. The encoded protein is CASSLYGANVLTF.

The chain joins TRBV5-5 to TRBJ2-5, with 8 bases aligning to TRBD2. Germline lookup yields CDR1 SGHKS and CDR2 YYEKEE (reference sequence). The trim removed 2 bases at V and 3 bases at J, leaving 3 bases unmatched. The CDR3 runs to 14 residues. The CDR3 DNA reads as TGTGCCAGCAGCTTTTCGGGGGGGAAAGAGACCCAGTACTTC. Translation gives CASSFSGGKETQYF. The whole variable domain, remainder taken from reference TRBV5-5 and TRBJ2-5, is DAGVTQSPTHLIKTRGQQVTLRCSPISGHKSVSWYQQVLGQGPQFIFQYYEKEERGRGNFPDRFSARQFPNYSSELNVNALLLGDSALYLCASSFSGGKETQYFGPGTRLLVL.

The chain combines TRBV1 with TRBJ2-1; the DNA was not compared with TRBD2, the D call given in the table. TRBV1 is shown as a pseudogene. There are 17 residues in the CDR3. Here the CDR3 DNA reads TGCACCAGCACATACCTCGGACTAGCGGGAACCTACAATGAGCAGTTCTTC. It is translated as CTSTYLGLAGTYNEQFF.

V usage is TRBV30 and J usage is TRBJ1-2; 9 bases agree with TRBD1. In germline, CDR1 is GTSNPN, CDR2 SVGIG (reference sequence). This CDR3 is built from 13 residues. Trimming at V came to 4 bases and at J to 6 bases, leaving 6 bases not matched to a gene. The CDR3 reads CAWTAGQGNGYTF. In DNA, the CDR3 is TGTGCCTGGACTGCGGGACAGGGTAATGGCTACACCTTC.

CDR3 sequence (DNA): TGTGCCAGCAGCTTAGGAGGACAGGGAATCCAAGAGACCCAGTACTTC. Its translation: CASSLGGQGIQETQYF. This chain uses TRBV11-3 with TRBJ2-5; 8 bases are shared with TRBD1. Germline loops: CDR1 SGHNT, CDR2 YENEEA. V gave up 1 base and J gave up 1 base; unmatched junction bases: 5. The CDR3 has 16 amino acids.

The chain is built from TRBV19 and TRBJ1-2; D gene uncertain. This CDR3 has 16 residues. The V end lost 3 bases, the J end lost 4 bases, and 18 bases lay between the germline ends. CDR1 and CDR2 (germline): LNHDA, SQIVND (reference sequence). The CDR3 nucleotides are TGTGCCAGTAGTATGACCCCCCTTAGGCCGTCCTATGGCTACACCTTC. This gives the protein CASSMTPLRPSYGYTF.